Detailed here is one TCR beta chain. Which antigen it targets is not known. Per-nucleotide qualities are absent, and no much larger clonotype sits a single base away. Compared with germline, V lacks 4 bases and J lacks 7 bases; bases without a gene match: 4. From cysteine to phenylalanine, the CDR3 is 13 amino acids long. Of all the DNA, just the CDR3 is kept, 39 bases in frame from base 1. Based on the germline V gene, the CDR1 and CDR2 sequences are SGHRS and YFSETQ. This sample stems from a study of cytomegalovirus exposure and HLA in healthy donors listed by TCRdb under 2017. Context from the whole study: In an earlier analysis of under 600 of the donors, 276 Gb of sequence data and some 100 million unique TCR beta sequences from 180 million or so T cells were reported. An early release that covered about 600 HLA-typed donors contained approximately 300 gigabases of sequencing data and some 87 million unique TCR sequences. The study used immunosequencing to profile the T cell repertoires of under 700 subjects and linked those repertoires to cytomegalovirus serostatus. An earlier analysis of fewer than 750 of the donors used high-throughput TCR beta sequencing to judge whether each TCR beta V gene segment behaved as functional or pseudogenic. A later genetic analysis took genome-wide SNP genotypes for about 65% of the roughly 670 donors and used that subset as a discovery cohort. A separate validation cohort of over 95 different subjects was used in addition to the 666-subject first cohort. HLA typing included class I and class II loci at four-digit resolution. Four or five DR-DQ haplotypes were handled as single units for association and clustering because linkage in the cohort was strong. To study patterns of TCR occurrence, a later analysis re-analyzed previously published TCR beta repertoires from 700 or so donors and added high-resolution HLA genotyping. The study aimed to test whether cataloging public T cell receptors could reveal signatures of past pathogen exposure. Across roughly 420 genotyped donors of the cohort, an average of roughly 250,000 unique TCR beta nucleotide sequences per donor were sequenced, and around 19% of those sequences were non-productive. Every repertoire in the discovery cohort had been generated on one and the same sequencing platform. Alongside the repertoire data, information on donor age, sex, ethnicity and CMV serostatus was compiled. The number of typed donors differed by locus: 629-630 for A, B, C, DRB1 and DQB1; approximately 520 for DQA1; 606 for DPA1; and around 450 for DPB1. Among the approximately 420 genotyped donors, under 90% belonged to the genetic ancestry cluster associated with self-reported Caucasian donors. In the later analysis, no new phenotypic data were used to find candidate immune exposures; instead, reliance was placed on TCR beta sequences and their occurrence across donors. The study combined high-throughput TCR immunosequencing, statistical association of individual TCRs with disease status, and machine learning to predict cytomegalovirus infection status.

Broader findings and caveats from the paper: A further reported finding was that TCR beta sequences accurately predicted the HLA-A and HLA-B alleles for most subjects in the first cohort. Some IMGT-functional V segments, including TRBV6-2 and TRBV6-3, could not be told apart with the 87-base-pair reads, so those segments were excluded. The study listed 150 to 200 TCR beta chains as associated with cytomegalovirus. In vitro tests confirmed that a few of the cytomegalovirus-associated TCR beta chains recognize cytomegalovirus antigens. Correlated functional status among segregating V segments might be attributable to linkage disequilibrium, but an unknown experimental factor could not be ruled out. Because counts were too low, more than 15 rarely observed V segments, including chromosome 9 orphons, were excluded from the earlier analysis of a few hundred of the donors. In an earlier analysis of more than 450 of the donors, most TCR beta V segments were observed in productive rearrangements about 90% or about 30% of the time, broadly matching IMGT annotations. V-gene and J-gene trimming of TCR beta chains was associated with a missense DCLRE1C variant in a later genetic analysis, and the association was replicated in an independent cohort. In a later analysis, HLA-associated TCR beta chains showed more clonal expansion and lower generation probabilities than non-associated chains that were equally common. The presence/absence analyses assumed that sequencing depth was roughly uniform across donors, and that assumption may not be true. CMV serostatus was the only immune exposure information available for the cohort. This cohort had only TCR beta chains sequenced, and the lack of alpha or paired-chain data limited which features could be detected. A later analysis found that TCR association rates varied across HLA loci, with DRB1 alleles showing the most associated TCRs and HLA-C alleles the fewest. A later analysis reported that several top co-occurrence clusters appeared linked to parvovirus B19, influenza, CMV and Epstein-Barr virus. A cluster of highly shared sequence variants was judged likely to be a technical artifact of the sequencing pipeline. A later analysis found that most CMV-associated TCR beta chains appeared HLA-restricted, with HLA associations seemingly driven largely by CMV exposure. Most TCR sequences were observed very rarely across donors, whereas some public TCRs were present in many individuals. According to a later genetic analysis, donors in an Asian-associated ancestry cluster had fewer N-insertions in productive TCRs than the approximately 700-donor mean. Because some donors lacked HLA typing at each locus, the association tests relied only on the typed subset. According to the authors, the approach could potentially be generalized to other disease states and immunological phenotypes. When HLA alleles, especially DR and DQ, strongly co-occurred, attributing TCR associations to individual alleles was difficult. In both the original and validation cohorts, the classifier was reported to diagnose cytomegalovirus status with high specificity and sensitivity. Specific HLA alleles were associated with 15,000 to 20,000 TCR beta sequences at a false discovery rate of 0.05 in a later analysis.

Library prep was done by the immunoSEQ multiplex PCR assay. A mixture of 60 forward primers for TCR Vbeta segments and 13 reverse primers for TCR Jbeta segments was used in the multiplex PCR. Amplification of the CDR3 region of rearranged TCR beta genes was performed with a multiplex PCR assay on genomic DNA. On the Illumina HiSeq System, the amplified TCR beta libraries were sequenced as 87-base-pair reads. The original pipeline was this. Across the 500 to 850 repertoires, a later analysis counted some 80 million unique TCR beta chains, roughly 11 million of which were shared by at least two donors. To remove PCR and sequencing errors, raw reads were error-corrected and collapsed into unique sequences using a nearest-neighbor algorithm that merged closely related sequences. CDR3 sequences were aligned to IMGT reference sequences to assign V, D and J gene segments. For a sequence to be retained, a match of at least six nucleotides to both a V gene segment and a J gene segment was required. Rearrangements were classified as productive when the CDR3 lacked stop codons and remained in frame with V and J, and all other rearrangements were classified as non-productive. CDR3 was defined by IMGT convention, running from the second conserved V-encoded cysteine to the conserved J-encoded phenylalanine. The earlier analysis of 500 to 750 of the donors excluded any sequence lacking an unambiguous match to a single V gene segment. An earlier analysis of approximately 590 of the donors called V segments functional above 56.7% productive rearrangements and segregating when the between-donor standard deviation exceeded 5%. A statistical classification framework was built for diagnosing cytomegalovirus status from the catalog of TCR beta chain sequences. In a later analysis, TCR nucleotide sequences were compared against IMGT/GENE-DB human TR gene sequences so that V and J genes could be assigned. In a later analysis, CDR3 sequences and most-parsimonious VDJ recombination scenarios were assigned using the TCRdist pipeline. In a later analysis, each TCR beta chain was defined by its CDR3 amino acid sequence together with its V-gene family, and reads lacking a unique V-gene family were excluded. As a way to deal with suspected cross-contamination and a sequencing artifact, a later analysis dropped roughly 600 nucleotide sequences that were highly shared and had low generation probability. In a later analysis, a clonal expansion index for each public chain was calculated from normalized within-repertoire ranks of inferred template counts. Generation probabilities in a later analysis came from a VDJ recombination model fitted to out-of-frame rearrangements, and those results were checked against IGoR. In a later analysis, hypergeometric tests were used to score TCR-TCR, TCR-HLA and TCR-CMV co-occurrence, with a repertoire-size bias correction applied to TCR pairs. A later analysis estimated false discovery rates by permuting HLA or CMV assignments 20 times. In a later analysis, co-occurring TCRs were grouped using DBSCAN, and TCRdist sequence similarity was added for clustering within HLA-allele-positive subsets. For co-occurrence clustering, repertoires with fewer than 30,000 or more than 120,000 public chains were excluded, along with five repertoires with anomalous nucleotide sharing. Not all clones reach the TCRdb copy of this immuneACCESS table, which keeps in-frame sequences only. Checked studies attribute under half of the gap to unresolved V genes and leave the rest unexplained. The V and J calls and clone size were taken over from that table, and D and trimming were inferred from the DNA. The table for this sample lists roughly 80,000 clones; about four fifths of them were counted only once. Under 2% of the sample comes from the top ten.

The cohort consisted of 666 healthy bone marrow donors. Cohort members were all nominally healthy when sampled, although unrecorded immune exposures were likely present. The donor was CMV seronegative and belonged to the group of around 350 seronegative cohort members. Each donor provided a peripheral blood sample, and peripheral blood mononuclear cells were used for TCR beta sequencing. The Qiagen DNeasy Blood Extraction Kit was used to extract genomic DNA from the blood cell samples. The receptor was isolated from a woman in her 30s in good health and CMV-seronegative. The receptor chain draws on TRBV5-1 and TRBJ1-1; 10 middle bases align to TRBD1. Sequenced: PBMCs. The CDR3 loop reads CASSPGQGFEAFF. The base sequence is TGCGCCAGCAGCCCGGGACAGGGGTTTGAAGCTTTCTTT. Reference TRBV5-1 and TRBJ1-1 genes cover what lies past the CDR3, so the full variable domain is KAGVTQTPRYLIKTRGQQVTLSCSPISGHRSVSWYQQTPGQGLQFLFEYFSETQRNKGNFPGRFSGRQFSNSRSEMNVSTLELGDSALYLCASSPGQGFEAFFGQGTRLTVV.